Listed here are 18 T cell receptor beta chains from one sample, sequenced in a study of blood T cells in healthy people across ages. Next came a second PCR, run for about 6 to 12 cycles, which used a sample-barcoded 5' primer along with a J-beta primer mix. TCRdb independently ran MiXCR on the 5' RACE reads; one entry per CDR3 protein. The sample records about a million distinct CDR3 sequences, approximately 50% being singletons. Source material: blood. These receptor sequences come from a woman in her sixties in good health.

This clonotype was observed once. With a much larger clone just one base away, this may be a read error. The V call is TRBV28, the J call TRBJ2-2; D gene unclear. From germline, CDR1 is MDHEN and CDR2 SYDVKM. The ends were cut back, 6 bases at V and 6 bases at J, with 5 bases in the middle. This CDR3 comprises 11 residues. DNA for the CDR3: TGTGCCAGCAGCTCCGCCGGGGAGCTGTTTTTT. Amino acids: CASSSAGELFF.

The CDR3 bases are TGTGCCAGCAGTGTTCTAGCGGGAGGGCACGAGCAGTACTTC. It encodes CASSVLAGGHEQYF. V and J are TRBV12-3 or TRBV12-4 and TRBJ2-5; TRBD2 matches 12 bases. The J call may be faulty, since TRBJ2-7 better matches the DNA end. This CDR3 region has 14 residues.

This sequence joins TRBV4-1 and TRBJ2-5; 9 nucleotides match TRBD1. V trimming: 1 base; J trimming: 7 bases; junction bases outside the gene matches: 10. In germline, CDR1 is MGHRA, CDR2 YSYEKL. The CDR3 length is 16 residues. CDR3 nucleotide sequence: TGCGCCAGCAGCCAAGGAGCTGGACAGGGGATCGGGACCCAGTACTTC. It is translated as CASSQGAGQGIGTQYF.

V usage is TRBV7-9 and J usage is TRBJ2-7; 8 bases are shared with TRBD1. Per germline, CDR1 SEHNR and CDR2 FQNEAQ (reference sequence). This CDR3 region has 15 residues. V trimming: 3 bases; J trimming: 2 bases; junction bases outside the gene matches: 6. For the CDR3, the DNA is TGTGCCAGCAGCTTCGACAGGGGCTATACCTACGAGCAGTACTTC. This sequence encodes CASSFDRGYTYEQYF.

The chain joins TRBV7-2 to TRBJ2-3; D gene unclear. CDR1 and CDR2 from the germline V gene are SGHTA and FQGNSA. The CDR3 loop spans 12 amino acids. V was cut by 6 bases and J by 9 bases, with 13 bases left in between. The chain's CDR3 is CASSSPPATQYF. The CDR3 DNA reads TGTGCCAGCAGTTCACCGCCAGCGACGCAGTATTTT. Together with reference TRBV7-2 and TRBJ2-3, the CDR3 gives the full variable domain: GAGVSQSPSNKVTEKGKDVELRCDPISGHTALYWYRQSLGQGLEFLIYFQGNSAPDKSGLPSDRFSAERTGGSVSTLTIQRTQQEDSAVYLCASSSPPATQYFGPGTRLTVL.

This chain uses TRBV29-1 with TRBJ1-5; 8 nucleotides line up with TRBD1. The germline V gene encodes CDR1 SQVTM and CDR2 ANQGSEA. The junction had 4 bases not matched to a gene; V was cut back by 4 bases and J by 5 bases. CDR3 size: 13 residues. This CDR3 reads CSVVTDRDQPQHF. CDR3 nucleotide sequence: TGCAGCGTTGTAACGGACAGGGATCAGCCCCAGCATTTT.

This clonotype occurred a few times. This chain uses TRBV29-1 with TRBJ2-7; 7 positions match TRBD1. This CDR3 has 13 residues. V trimming: 5 bases; J trimming: 1 base; junction bases outside the gene matches: 5. CDR1 SQVTM and CDR2 ANQGSEA come from the germline V gene. CDR3 DNA: TGCAGCGTTTTGGACAGGTCTTCCTACGAGCAGTACTTC. This gives the protein CSVLDRSSYEQYF.

About this clonotype itself: One base away lies a much larger clone, so this may be a sequencing read error. V and J are TRBV12-3 or TRBV12-4 and TRBJ2-4; no definite D call. The DNA matches TRBJ2-7 better at its end, which makes the J call doubtful. The CDR3 runs to 14 residues. CDR3 DNA: TGTGCCAGCAGTTTCTGGTCTGGACCCTACGAGCAGTACTTC. Its translation is CASSFWSGPYEQYF.

The CDR3 bases are TGTGCCAGCAGCGCCCTCAATAGCAATCAGCCCCAGCATTTT. It encodes CASSALNSNQPQHF. V is TRBV12-3 or TRBV12-4 and J is TRBJ1-5; no clear D gene. V was shortened by 6 bases and J by 0 bases, with 9 bases between the two germline ends. CDR3 length equals 14 residues.

This clonotype has only a few counts. This chain uses TRBV7-2 with TRBJ1-6; tentative D call: TRBD1 (6 bases). V dropped 0 bases and J dropped 4 bases, with 10 bases sitting between them. The CDR3 covers 16 residues. Germline CDR1 SGHTA, CDR2 FQGNSA. The CDR3 protein is CASSLAGAIYNSPLHF. The CDR3 DNA sequence: TGTGCCAGCAGCTTAGCGGGGGCCATTTATAATTCACCCCTCCACTTT.

The table lists this clonotype with a few counts. A much more abundant neighbour one base away suggests this may be a read error. The rearrangement uses TRBV20-1 and TRBJ2-1; D may be TRBD2 (6 bases). The CDR3 totals 12 residues. CDR1 and CDR2 (germline): DFQATT, SNEGSKA (reference sequence). V lost 3 bases and J lost 9, with 12 bases in between. The CDR3, as DNA: TGCAGTGCTAGGTGGGGAGGAGGTGAGCAGTTCTTC. This sequence encodes CSARWGGGEQFF.

This chain connects TRBV7-2 to TRBJ2-3; D uncertain. The V gene's germline CDR1 is SGHTA and CDR2 FQGNSA. V lost 3 bases, J lost 1 base, and 11 bases lay in between. This CDR3 has 15 residues. This CDR3 is CASSFSAAGTDTQYF. CDR3 sequence (DNA): TGTGCCAGCAGCTTCTCCGCGGCAGGCACAGATACGCAGTATTTT.

The chain carries TRBV13 and TRBJ2-1; 9 nucleotides match TRBD2. CDR3 length: 15 residues. Germline V CDR1 and CDR2: PRHDT, FYEKMQ (reference sequence). V was pared by 5 bases and J by 3 bases, with 5 bases of the junction left unmatched. The CDR3 DNA follows: TGTGCCAGCAGCCCAGCTAGCGGGAACTACAATGAGCAGTTCTTC. This gives the protein CASSPASGNYNEQFF.

This chain uses TRBV6-5 with TRBJ2-5, with 10 bases fitting TRBD2. The assigned J gene may be wrong: the sequence end matches TRBJ2-7 better. CDR3 length equals 15 residues. From germline, CDR1 is MNHEY and CDR2 SVGAGI. The CDR3 DNA reads as TGTGCCAGCAGTCGTGGTACTAGCGGGATAGGCGAGCAGTACTTC. Translated, it gives CASSRGTSGIGEQYF.

The V call is TRBV7-2, the J call TRBJ2-1; D may be TRBD2 (5 bases). CDR3 length equals 16 residues. CDR1 and CDR2 (germline): SGHTA, FQGNSA. V was trimmed by 0 bases and J by 0 bases, leaving 9 bases between them. The CDR3 is CASSLAATSSYNEQFF. The CDR3, as DNA: TGTGCCAGCAGCTTAGCGGCCACTAGCTCCTACAATGAGCAGTTCTTC.

V usage is TRBV6-4 and J usage is TRBJ2-1; a possible D gene is TRBD2 (5 bases). Looked up from germline, CDR1 is MRHNA and CDR2 is SNTAGT. The V gene lost 5 bases and the J gene lost 7 bases, with 12 bases spanning the gap. The CDR3 totals 13 residues. CDR3 DNA: TGTGCCAGCAGTAAGCCGGGGTCAAATGAGCAGTTCTTC. Its protein is CASSKPGSNEQFF.

The chain joins TRBV7-8 to TRBJ2-1; the D is unclear. Germline loops: CDR1 SGHVS, CDR2 FQNEAQ. Trimming shortened V by 1 base and J by 14 bases, and 12 bases separated the two germline ends. The CDR3 spans 12 residues. The chain's CDR3 is CASSLGGVREFF. The DNA for the CDR3 is TGTGCCAGCAGCTTAGGTGGTGTGAGAGAGTTCTTC.

Remarks on this clonotype: The junction differs from germline at one of its ends, possibly a read error. CDR3: CASSSRTSGTYERYF. CDR3 DNA sequence: TGTGCCAGCAGCTCCCGGACTAGCGGAACCTACGAGCGGTACTTC. The V call is TRBV7-9, the J call TRBJ2-7, with 10 bases that match TRBD2. Germline V gene data show CDR1 as SEHNR and CDR2 as FQNEAQ (reference sequence). The CDR3 is 15 residues long.